This record concerns one T cell receptor (beta chain) sequence. What it binds is unknown. V gave up 6 bases and J gave up 8 bases, with 13 bases separating them. The CDR3 contains 12 residues. The sample's time point: newly diagnosed GD, antithyroid drugs for less than 3 months. Making the TCR library involved RNA that had been extracted from PBMCs. This sample was taken from a study of regulatory T cells in long-lasting Graves disease. Study conclusions and caveats: Persistent disease favored TRBV28, TRBJ1-2 and TRBJ2-5.

Researchers made TCR beta libraries by using iRepertoire HTBI primers and running Arm-PCR on CDR3 regions. TCRdb used MiXCR to reprocess the multiplex PCR reads, holding one entry per CDR3 protein. The table has 440,000 or so distinct CDR3 sequences, more than 12% seen once. The same data also went into a second study, on T cells in Graves' hyperthyroidism and ophthalmopathy.

Sample: peripheral blood mononuclear cells (PBMCs), taken at new diagnosis, from a patient treated with antithyroid drugs. This rearrangement joins TRBV12-3 or TRBV12-4 to TRBJ1-2; D possibly corresponds to TRBD1 (5 bases). The sequence derives from a woman in her twenties or thirties with Graves disease. This CDR3 reads CASRGDGSGYTF. In DNA, the CDR3 is TGTGCCAGCAGGGGGGACGGATCCGGCTACACCTTC.